This passage covers 8 T cell receptor beta chains from one sample sequenced in a study of human T cells and chemical hapten exposure listed by TCRdb under 2021. The library was produced with RACE. TCRdb records NextSeq 500 as the sequencer. TCRdb trimmed public reads at Q25 via fastp, called clones via MiXCR and kept in-frame beta chains. Here each entry gathers all rows of one CDR3 protein and keeps the most common genes and DNA. This sample is represented by about 360,000 distinct CDR3 sequences; around 7% of them were singletons. The ten largest account for 8% to 9% of the sample. The time point label, as the study defines it: patch test 1, 2 weeks after DPC sensitization. Reading the label with the study, this specimen's treatment or condition is: therapeutic diphenylcyclopropenone sensitization with weekly scalp DPC. Sequencing was performed on whole blood, taken in connection with sensitization to the hapten diphenylcyclopropenone (DPC). These TCRs come from a woman aged 18-29 years with alopecia areata. Some clones in this sample may be carry-over from other donors' samples.

This clonotype has more than one count but fewer than ten. The chain has TRBV11-2 and TRBJ1-1; no firm D call. V was pared by 5 bases and J by 1 base, with 11 bases between. CDR1 is SGHAT and CDR2 is FQNNGV in the germline V gene. The CDR3 runs 14 residues. Here the CDR3 DNA reads TGTGCCAGCAGCCCCCGATATGAGAACACTGAAGCTTTCTTT. Its translation is CASSPRYENTEAFF.

This clonotype has more than one count but fewer than ten. The chain is built from TRBV29-1 and TRBJ2-5, with 7 bases aligning to TRBD1. V lost 2 bases to trimming and J lost 5 bases; unmatched junction nucleotides: 5. CDR1 SQVTM and CDR2 ANQGSEA come from the germline V gene. CDR3 length: 13 residues. CDR3 in DNA: TGCAGCGTTGAAAGGGACAGAGGGGAGACCCAGTACTTC. It translates to CSVERDRGETQYF. The full variable domain, its missing parts supplied by reference TRBV29-1 and TRBJ2-5, is SAVISQKPSRDICQRGTSLTIQCQVDSQVTMMFWYRQQPGQSLTLIATANQGSEATYESGFVIDKFPISRPNLTFSTLTVSNMSPEDSSIYLCSVERDRGETQYFGPGTRLLVL.

The chain is built from TRBV11-1 and TRBJ2-1; a weak D match, TRBD2 (6 bases). V lost 6 bases and J lost 3, with 12 bases in between. The CDR3 has 14 amino acids. Germline lookup yields CDR1 SGHAT and CDR2 FQDESV (reference sequence). The DNA of the CDR3 is TGTGCCAGCAGTACGGGGGACGGCTACAATGAGCAGTTCTTC. This codes for CASSTGDGYNEQFF.

V gene TRBV7-2 combines with J gene TRBJ2-3; 8 bases agree with TRBD1. There are 17 residues in the CDR3. With 2 bases clipped from V and 6 bases from J, the junction kept 13 bases outside the gene matches. The germline V gene encodes CDR1 SGHTA and CDR2 FQGNSA. CDR3 in DNA: TGTGCCAGCAGCTTAATGGCAGGGGGCAAAGGGACGGATACGCAGTATTTT. Encoded protein: CASSLMAGGKGTDTQYF.

Many counts were recorded for this clonotype. The rearrangement links TRBV9 to TRBJ1-6, with a tentative D call TRBD1 (6 bases). The CDR3 has 16 amino acids. CDR1 and CDR2 (germline): SGDLS, YYNGEE. With 4 bases removed from V and 0 bases from J, the gap between germline ends came to 11 bases. The CDR3 nucleotides are TGTGCCAGCAGCCTAGGACAGAGCTCCTATAATTCACCCCTCCACTTT. Protein: CASSLGQSSYNSPLHF. Full variable domain (missing parts from reference TRBV9 and TRBJ1-6): DSGVTQTPKHLITATGQRVTLRCSPRSGDLSVYWYQQSLDQGLQFLIQYYNGEERAKGNILERFSAQQFPDLHSELNLSSLELGDSALYFCASSLGQSSYNSPLHFGNGTRLTVT.

This clonotype was recorded a few times. The J gene is TRBJ2-7, the V gene TRBV10-3; 7 bases align to TRBD1. V shed 6 bases, J shed 5 bases, and the junction held 4 bases outside the gene matches. The CDR3 totals 12 residues. CDR1 is ENHRY and CDR2 is SYGVKD in the germline V gene. This CDR3 is CAIRGTENEQYF. The DNA for the CDR3 is TGTGCCATCAGGGGGACAGAAAACGAGCAGTACTTC.

Points on this clonotype: A read error may explain this, as a much larger clone is one base away. The chain combines TRBV29-1 with TRBJ2-4, with D tentatively TRBD1 (5 bases). The length of the CDR3 is 12 residues. Germline V gives CDR1 SQVTM, CDR2 ANQGSEA. CDR3 in amino acids: CSAETGENIQNF. The CDR3 coding sequence is TGCAGCGCCGAAACAGGAGAAAACATTCAGAACTTC.

V is TRBV4-2 and J is TRBJ2-1, with a weak D call TRBD2 (5 bases). Germline assignment: CDR1 LGHNA and CDR2 YNFKEQ. V was pared by 0 bases and J by 0 bases, with 6 bases between. CDR3 size: 15 residues. The CDR3 nucleotides are TGTGCCAGCAGCCAAGAAGAGGGCTCCTACAATGAGCAGTTCTTC. It specifies CASSQEEGSYNEQFF.